This T cell receptor (beta chain) comes out of a study of cytomegalovirus exposure and HLA in healthy donors. Whole-study findings and limits: In a later analysis, donors in an Asian-associated ancestry cluster reportedly had fewer N-insertions in productive TCRs than the cohort mean.

Points on this clone: Its antigen is not identified.

The PCR had 60 Vbeta and 13 Jbeta primers. Using immunoSEQ multiplex PCR, the repertoire was profiled, and TCRdb retains in-frame clones only, with some absent. The sample gives around 210,000 clones, roughly 85% of which show up once; 0.24% is in the top ten. The sample taken for sequencing was PBMCs. This receptor was identified in a girl aged 2 to 10 in good health and CMV-seronegative.

CDR3 sequence reads: CASSWDRGNEKLFF. The CDR3, as DNA: TGCGCCAGCAGCTGGGACAGGGGTAATGAAAAACTGTTTTTT. This rearrangement joins TRBV5-1 to TRBJ1-4; 10 bases agree with TRBD1. The junction had 0 bases not matched to a gene; V was cut back by 3 bases and J by 4 bases. CDR3 length: 14 amino acids. The germline V gene has CDR1 SGHRS and CDR2 YFSETQ. Complete variable domain (other parts from reference TRBV5-1 and TRBJ1-4): KAGVTQTPRYLIKTRGQQVTLSCSPISGHRSVSWYQQTPGQGLQFLFEYFSETQRNKGNFPGRFSGRQFSNSRSEMNVSTLELGDSALYLCASSWDRGNEKLFFGSGTQLSVL.